This is a list of T cell receptor beta chains from one sample in a study of human T cells and chemical hapten exposure. MiXCR, run by TCRdb on the RACE reads, gives a single entry per CDR3 protein. The sample holds fewer than 300,000 distinct CDR3 sequences, 7.5% to 9% seen once. The sequences come from whole blood, collected in connection with sensitization to the hapten diphenylcyclopropenone (DPC). These TCRs come from a man aged 18-30 years with alopecia areata. Some clones in this sample may be carry-over from other donors' samples. Each CDR3 is given with its conserved first and last residue. Size values are once, few and many counts, or a class for expanded clones, and some rows have none.

v_call	clone_size	j_call	cdr3_aa
TRBV5-1	NA	TRBJ2-3	CASSLGGRLAPYTDTQYF
TRBV9	few	TRBJ1-2	CASSVVPPNPPQYGYTF
TRBV4-3	few	TRBJ2-3	CASSQDLRSTGGDTQYF
TRBV25-1	few	TRBJ1-1	CASSDRAGGVAEAFF
TRBV29-1	few	TRBJ2-6	CSVGQGGHSGANVLTF
TRBV7-3	few	TRBJ1-6	CASSLTGTVNNSPLHF
TRBV11-1	NA	TRBJ2-2	CASRRQDSGELFF
TRBV9	many	TRBJ1-3	CASSATGSYGNTIYF
TRBV6-6	few	TRBJ2-5	CASSYQTGNRGGETQYF
TRBV20-1	NA	TRBJ1-2	CSAETGANYGYTF
TRBV7-9	NA	TRBJ2-7	CASSLTGTYEQYF
TRBV7-6	NA	TRBJ2-6	CASSLLSGLSGANVLTF
TRBV10-3	few	TRBJ2-1	CAISEVDSGKQFF
TRBV20-1	many	TRBJ1-4	CSARSGQGLSNEKLFF
TRBV28	many	TRBJ2-4	CASSSTGINIQYF
TRBV10-3	NA	TRBJ1-2	CAISESREYGYTF